Below, 32 T cell receptor beta chains from the same sample are listed, as sequenced in a study of cytomegalovirus exposure and HLA in healthy donors. 13 Jbeta primers and 60 Vbeta primers were used for the PCR. Clones were sequenced by immunoSEQ multiplex PCR, and TCRdb holds only the in-frame ones, with some missing. The table has approximately 81,000 clones, 70% to 75% seen once. Specimen: PBMCs. The receptor source for this set is a woman aged 45-65 years in good health and CMV-seropositive.

This chain links TRBV28 with TRBJ2-7; 13 bases fit TRBD2. The CDR3 is 15 amino acids. Germline CDR1 MDHEN, CDR2 SYDVKM. V lost 5 bases and J lost 7; bases outside the gene matches: 8. The CDR3 loop is CASSRRTSGSGEQYF. The CDR3 nucleotides read TGTGCCAGCAGTCGTCGGACTAGCGGGAGTGGGGAGCAGTACTTC.

The chain employs TRBV5-4 and TRBJ2-1; maybe TRBD2 (7 bases). The CDR3 runs 15 residues. Germline CDR1 is SGHNT and CDR2 is YYREEE (reference sequence). V was shortened by 3 bases and J by 4 bases, with 14 bases between the two germline ends. Written as DNA, the CDR3 is TGTGCCAGCAGCTCCCAGGGGAGGGTGTACAATGAGCAGTTCTTC. Its translation: CASSSQGRVYNEQFF.

The chain joins TRBV6-4 to TRBJ2-1; TRBD2 matches at 11 bases. J was trimmed by 4 bases and V by 6 bases; bases with no gene match: 5. Germline V gives CDR1 MRHNA, CDR2 SNTAGT. The CDR3 has 15 amino acids. CDR3 amino acids: CASRVAGGPYNEQFF. The CDR3, as DNA: TGTGCCAGCAGAGTAGCGGGAGGGCCTTACAATGAGCAGTTCTTC.

This chain connects TRBV11-2 to TRBJ2-3, with D tentatively TRBD1 (7 bases). The germline V and J ends were trimmed by 5 bases and 2 bases, with 14 bases remaining between them. Germline CDR1 is SGHAT and CDR2 is FQNNGV. The CDR3 runs to 15 residues. This CDR3 is CASSLGGGYTDTQYF. CDR3 in DNA: TGTGCCAGCAGCCTAGGAGGGGGCTACACAGATACGCAGTATTTT.

CDR3 loop: CASSLGGRETQYF. Here the CDR3 DNA reads TGCGCCAGCAGCTTGGGCGGGAGAGAGACCCAGTACTTC. V and J are TRBV5-1 and TRBJ2-5; TRBD2 agrees at 7 bases. This CDR3 spans 13 amino acids. Germline CDR1 is SGHRS and CDR2 is YFSETQ. V lost 0 bases to trimming and J lost 4 bases; unmatched junction nucleotides: 0.

The chain has TRBV4-1 and TRBJ2-3, with 10 positions matching TRBD1. Germline CDR1 is MGHRA and CDR2 is YSYEKL. There are 19 residues in the CDR3. V trimming: 2 bases; J trimming: 2 bases; junction bases outside the gene matches: 13. The CDR3 reads CASSQPGQGSIAVTDTQYF. The CDR3 DNA follows: TGCGCCAGCAGCCAACCGGGACAGGGGAGTATAGCGGTCACAGATACGCAGTATTTT.

This chain links TRBV6-5 with TRBJ2-7; D might be TRBD2 (6 bases). Germline CDR1 and CDR2: MNHEY and SVGAGI. V was clipped by 0 bases and J by 5 bases, with 17 bases between them. This CDR3 contains 16 residues. The CDR3 sequence is CASSYSFIDRRDEQYF. The CDR3 DNA reads TGTGCCAGCAGTTACTCGTTTATTGACCGGAGGGACGAGCAGTACTTC.

This chain joins TRBV30 and TRBJ1-5, with 10 positions matching TRBD1. Germline loops: CDR1 GTSNPN, CDR2 SVGIG (reference sequence). This CDR3 contains 14 residues. Trimming removed 7 bases from V and 7 bases from J; junction bases left unmatched: 10. Here the CDR3 reads CASQTGTGDQPQHF. In nucleotides, the CDR3 is TGTGCCTCGCAGACCGGGACAGGGGACCAGCCCCAGCATTTT.

The CDR3 loop is CASGRQQETQYF. As DNA, the CDR3 is TGTGCTAGTGGAAGACAGCAAGAGACCCAGTACTTC. This chain links TRBV12-5 with TRBJ2-5; perhaps TRBD1 as D (5 bases). The CDR3 is made up of 12 amino acids. Trimming cost V 6 bases and J 2 bases, with 7 bases left between them. CDR1 is LGHNT and CDR2 is FRNRAP in the germline V gene.

This clone has just a few counts. The V call is TRBV30, the J call TRBJ2-1, with 7 bases that match TRBD2. V shed 5 bases and J 4 bases; nucleotides not matched to a gene: 5. Germline lookup yields CDR1 GTSNPN and CDR2 SVGIG (reference sequence). The CDR3 has 13 residues. CDR3: CAWDLGGYNEQFF. The CDR3 DNA is TGTGCCTGGGACTTGGGAGGGTACAATGAGCAGTTCTTC.

The chain recombines TRBV29-1 with TRBJ2-5; 7 bases fit TRBD1. V was clipped by 7 bases and J by 0 bases; unmatched bases: 5. In germline, CDR1 is SQVTM, CDR2 ANQGSEA. This CDR3 has 13 amino acids. This CDR3 is CSASDRYQETQYF. The DNA for the CDR3 is TGCAGCGCTTCGGACAGGTACCAAGAGACCCAGTACTTC.

This clone was found a few times. The DNA for the CDR3 is TGTGCCAGCAGCGGGAGGGGTGTAGAGACCCAGTACTTC. Its translation is CASSGRGVETQYF. The gene calls are TRBV11-1 and TRBJ2-5; 7 nucleotides agree with TRBD2. Trimming removed 5 bases from V and 4 bases from J; junction bases left unmatched: 4. Germline-derived CDR1 and CDR2 are SGHAT and FQDESV (reference sequence). The CDR3 runs 13 residues.

The chain recombines TRBV7-9 with TRBJ1-2; D unclear. This CDR3 comprises 12 residues. V lost 2 bases and J 5 bases, leaving 6 bases between the germline ends. In germline, CDR1 is SEHNR, CDR2 FQNEAQ (reference sequence). CDR3 amino acids: CASSLSQYGYTF. The CDR3 DNA sequence: TGTGCCAGCAGCTTATCCCAGTATGGCTACACCTTC.

This chain joins TRBV5-1 and TRBJ2-1; TRBD1 might be the D (7 bases). Germline V lookup: CDR1 SGHRS, CDR2 YFSETQ. The CDR3 contains 15 residues. Trimming removed 4 bases at V and 1 base at J, with 12 bases between. The CDR3 DNA follows: TGCGCCAGCAGCCCGTCAGGGGGGTCCTACAATGAGCAGTTCTTC. Translation gives CASSPSGGSYNEQFF.

V gene TRBV2 combines with J gene TRBJ2-3, with 10 bases aligning to TRBD2. J gave up 4 bases and V 7 bases, and 8 bases lay outside the gene matches. The CDR3 extends over 15 amino acids. Per the germline V gene, CDR1 is SNHLY and CDR2 is FYNNEI. CDR3 sequence reads: CASNTLAGRPDTQYF. The CDR3 DNA is TGTGCCAGCAATACACTAGCGGGGCGTCCAGATACGCAGTATTTT.

V and J are TRBV2 and TRBJ1-2, with D hard to call. V lost 3 bases, J lost 4 bases, and 6 bases lay in between. Looked up from germline, CDR1 is SNHLY and CDR2 is FYNNEI. The CDR3 consists of 12 residues. The CDR3 DNA is TGTGCCAGCAGTGACAGTACCTATGGCTACACCTTC. Translation gives CASSDSTYGYTF.

The chain has TRBV28 and TRBJ1-5, with unresolved D. Germline CDR1 and CDR2: MDHEN and SYDVKM. There are 14 residues in the CDR3. The V end was cut by 3 bases, the J end by 0 bases, with 6 bases between. The CDR3 region has the DNA TGTGCCAGCAGTTTGGCGGGTAGCAATCAGCCCCAGCATTTT. Its protein is CASSLAGSNQPQHF.

This chain links TRBV6-6 with TRBJ2-1; 8 bases fit TRBD2. Germline CDR1 MNHNY, CDR2 SVGAGI (reference sequence). This CDR3 spans 14 amino acids. V lost 1 base to trimming and J lost 7 bases; unmatched junction nucleotides: 3. CDR3 nucleotides: TGTGCCAGCAGTTACTGGTCTAGCGGGAATGAGCAGTTCTTC. Translation gives CASSYWSSGNEQFF.

The chain uses TRBV29-1 and TRBJ2-1; 9 nucleotides agree with TRBD1. The CDR3 runs 13 residues. With 4 bases clipped from V and 6 bases from J, the junction kept 4 bases outside the gene matches. The germline CDR1 and CDR2 sequences are SQVTM and ANQGSEA. Here the CDR3 reads CSVGGQGRNEQFF. The CDR3 DNA reads as TGCAGCGTTGGGGGACAGGGACGCAATGAGCAGTTCTTC.

This chain links TRBV7-9 with TRBJ2-7, with D uncertain. V was trimmed by 4 bases and J by 2 bases, leaving 18 bases between them. Per germline, CDR1 SEHNR and CDR2 FQNEAQ (reference sequence). This CDR3 is 16 amino acids long. The CDR3, as DNA: TGTGCCAGCAGCTCCTCTAGTCGTTCCGCCGCCTACGAGCAGTACTTC. It codes for CASSSSSRSAAYEQYF.

The chain links TRBV25-1 to TRBJ2-7; TRBD1 matches 7 bases. The CDR3 contains 14 residues. Losses at the gene ends were 7 bases for V and 1 base for J; bases not matched to a gene: 7. In germline, CDR1 is MGHDK, CDR2 SYGVNS. The CDR3 loop reads CASTGQAGSYEQYF. The CDR3 DNA reads as TGTGCCAGCACTGGACAGGCCGGGTCCTACGAGCAGTACTTC.

The chain links TRBV4-2 to TRBJ2-1; D might be TRBD2 (6 bases). CDR1 LGHNA and CDR2 YNFKEQ come from the germline V gene. CDR3 size: 18 residues. The V end lost 4 bases, the J end lost 7 bases, and 26 bases lay between the germline ends. Here the CDR3 reads CASSLTTGLAPKGNEQFF. The CDR3 coding sequence is TGTGCCAGCAGCCTCACTACCGGGCTAGCGCCTAAAGGTAATGAGCAGTTCTTC.

This chain connects TRBV5-1 to TRBJ2-2; D might be TRBD2 (6 bases). This CDR3 has 15 amino acids. Trimming cost V 8 bases and J 5 bases, with 19 bases left between them. Germline CDR1 reads SGHRS; CDR2 reads YFSETQ. The CDR3 sequence is CARRLLEGQTGELFF. CDR3 sequence (DNA): TGCGCCAGGAGGTTGCTGGAGGGGCAAACCGGGGAGCTGTTTTTT.

The rearrangement links TRBV2 to TRBJ2-1; 10 nucleotides agree with TRBD2. This CDR3 region has 15 residues. After removal of 1 base from V and 5 bases from J, the junction contained 2 bases not matched to a gene. The germline gives CDR1 SNHLY, CDR2 FYNNEI. The CDR3 DNA follows: TGTGCCAGCAGTGAAGTGGGACTAGCGAACAATGAGCAGTTCTTC. It specifies CASSEVGLANNEQFF.

This clone was counted only a few times. The chain has TRBV30 and TRBJ2-3, with 7 bases matching TRBD1. Germline CDR1 and CDR2: GTSNPN and SVGIG (reference sequence). The CDR3 spans 14 residues. Germline trimming cut 0 bases from V and 3 bases from J; bases unmatched to any gene: 3. The CDR3 is CAWSVEQGTDTQYF. In DNA form, the CDR3 reads TGTGCCTGGAGTGTTGAACAGGGGACAGATACGCAGTATTTT.

About this clone itself: One end of the junction is discordant with germline, which a read error may explain. V is TRBV7-7 and J is TRBJ2-5, with D uncertain. Germline V gene sequence: CDR1 SSHAT, CDR2 FNYEAQ (reference sequence). CDR3 length equals 14 residues. The CDR3 protein is CASSLGQLQETQYF. The CDR3 DNA follows: TGTGCTAGCAGCTTAGGGCAACTACAAGAGACCCAGTACTTC.

In its sample, this clone was seen once. The chain employs TRBV6-5 and TRBJ1-2, with D uncertain. The CDR3 has 13 residues. Trimming took off 5 bases at V and 2 bases at J, with 9 bases between the two ends. Per germline, CDR1 MNHEY and CDR2 SVGAGI. DNA of the CDR3: TGTGCCAGCAGTACCGCGGGAAACTATGGCTACACCTTC. The encoded protein is CASSTAGNYGYTF.

This chain links TRBV5-5 with TRBJ2-1; possibly TRBD2 for D (5 bases). V was cut by 4 bases and J by 10 bases, with 18 bases left in between. Germline CDR1 reads SGHKS; CDR2 reads YYEKEE (reference sequence). The CDR3 is 14 residues long. This CDR3 reads CASSTTGREGEQFF. CDR3 DNA: TGTGCCAGCAGCACCACGGGCCGGGAAGGAGAGCAGTTCTTC.

The chain is built from TRBV19 and TRBJ2-7; tentatively, D is TRBD1 (6 bases). Between the trimmed V and J ends, which lost 4 bases and 5 bases, there was a span of 15 bases. Germline V gene data show CDR1 as LNHDA and CDR2 as SQIVND (reference sequence). The CDR3 sequence is 14 residues long. The CDR3 reads CASSTHRESHEQYF. CDR3 coding DNA: TGTGCCAGTAGTACCCACAGGGAATCCCACGAGCAGTACTTC.

Written as DNA, the CDR3 is TGTGCCAGTAGTATCAGGGGCAGCGGCATCACAGATACGCAGTATTTT. The encoded protein is CASSIRGSGITDTQYF. J is TRBJ2-3 and V is TRBV19, with D possibly TRBD1 on 6 matching bases. CDR3 length: 16 amino acids. Looked up from germline, CDR1 is LNHDA and CDR2 is SQIVND (reference sequence). V lost 3 bases, J lost 2 bases, and 15 bases lay in between.

This rearrangement joins TRBV5-4 to TRBJ2-5; D perhaps matches TRBD2 (6 bases). This CDR3 is 15 amino acids long. The germline V gene has CDR1 SGHNT and CDR2 YYREEE (reference sequence). V was pared by 0 bases and J by 2 bases, with 11 bases between. CDR3 coding DNA: TGTGCCAGCAGCTTGGCCGGACGGGGGCAAGAGACCCAGTACTTC. Translated, it gives CASSLAGRGQETQYF. Complete variable domain (other parts from reference TRBV5-4 and TRBJ2-5): ETGVTQSPTHLIKTRGQQVTLRCSSQSGHNTVSWYQQALGQGPQFIFQYYREEENGRGNFPPRFSGLQFPNYSSELNVNALELDDSALYLCASSLAGRGQETQYFGPGTRLLVL.

The V call is TRBV9, the J call TRBJ2-1; 9 bases line up with TRBD2. This CDR3 spans 15 amino acids. V was pared by 4 bases and J by 10 bases, with 12 bases of the junction left unmatched. The germline V gene encodes CDR1 SGDLS and CDR2 YYNGEE. The CDR3 sequence is CASSTRGGLAGEQFF. Here the CDR3 DNA reads TGTGCCAGCAGCACCAGGGGGGGACTAGCAGGCGAGCAGTTCTTC.